This TCR beta chain came from a study of blood T cell repertoires in COVID-19 (dated by TCRdb to 2020 to 2021). Background on the whole study: Samples from collaborators originated in the United States, Italy and Spain and spanned both the acute and convalescent phases of COVID-19. Sample metadata almost always included a de-identified subject ID, COVID-19 status, age in years and sex. The prospective study material was composed of cDNA or gDNA derived from T cells, B-cell-depleted T cells, or PBMCs. Samples came from the ongoing ImmuneRACE study (first 160 participants) plus 1,254 subjects from 6 global collaborators. Subjects who had been exposed to COVID-19, were actively infected with it, or had recovered from it provided the deeply sampled blood TCRbeta repertoires that made up the dataset. A freely available public database, intended as a resource for researchers studying the immune response to SARS-CoV-2, is where the repertoires were released. Where available, HLA class I and class II types were obtained from metadata supplied by the sample provider rather than from assay-based typing. Points the paper makes about the study in general: The amount of clinical and demographic metadata varied by source and participant and was provided uncurated.

The CDR3 runs 15 amino acids, cysteine and phenylalanine included. The read is trimmed to its CDR3 DNA, 45 bases read in frame from base 1. In the germline V gene (reference sequence), CDR1 corresponds to SEHNR and CDR2 to FQNEAQ. A distance of 11 bases separates the germline ends of V and J, which lose 1 base and 1 base respectively. Whole blood was collected in K2EDTA tubes by collaborating institutions according to the institutions' own protocols. For TCRbeta analysis, collaborators shipped samples in one of three forms: frozen whole blood, isolated PBMCs, or DNA extracted from either of those sample types. About this clone: Its binding antigen is unknown. No base quality information exists; no much larger clone differs at one position.

The immunoSEQ Assay, a bias-controlled multiplex PCR, was used to amplify TCRbeta CDR3 regions from genomic DNA. As for the authors' bioinformatics: Within the assay, amplification of reference gene primers was used to estimate how many nucleated cells each sample contained. To quantify the absolute abundance of each unique TCRbeta CDR3 rearrangement, sequence reads were collapsed and filtered. For each sample, productive Simpson clonality was calculated as the square root of Simpson's diversity index over productive rearrangements. This immuneACCESS table, as held by TCRdb, lists in-frame sequences with V and J called but not all clones. Of the missing ones, under half trace to an unresolved V gene in checked studies; the others have no known cause. D and trimming come from the DNA, and the V and J calls and clone size come from that table. Within this sample are about 190,000 clones, with 60% to 80% of them counted one time only. 15% to 20% of the sample goes to the ten largest clones.

The rearrangement joined TRBV7-9 to TRBJ2-7, with TRBD2 as a weak D call on 6 bases. The receptor was derived from a man aged 55 to 70 with active or convalescent COVID-19. Sequenced input: peripheral blood. The nucleotide sequence reads TGTGCCAGCAGCTTAGGGGAGGCAGGGTCCTACGAGCAGTACTTC. It specifies CASSLGEAGSYEQYF. With all but the CDR3 taken from the reference TRBV7-9 and TRBJ2-7 genes, the full variable domain is: DTGVSQNPRHKITKRGQNVTFRCDPISEHNRLYWYRQTLGQGPEFLTYFQNEAQLEKSRLLSDRFSAERPKGSFSTLEIQRTEQGDSAMYLCASSLGEAGSYEQYFGPGTRLTVT.